The rows below give T cell receptor beta chains drawn from one sample of a study of T cells after yellow fever vaccination. A single record per CDR3 protein comes from TCRdb applying MiXCR to the 5' RACE reads. This sample carries some 320,000 distinct CDR3 sequences, 8.7% of them seen once, and the ten largest clones take about 20%. The source material was PBMCs, sampled on the day of the first yellow fever vaccination. The source of these receptors is a man aged 18-30 years who received the YFV17D yellow fever vaccine. The CDR3 runs from the conserved cysteine through the conserved F or W. D genes are given only for firm matches. The size field is filled for only some rows; it gives once, few, many or a size class.

cdr3_aa cdr3_nt d_call v_call clone_size j_call
CASSQLGVETQYF TGTGCCAGCAGCCAACTCGGGGTCGAGACCCAGTACTTC NA TRBV3-1 NA TRBJ2-5
CASSVGSQQTGELFF TGTGCCAGCAGCGTAGGAAGTCAGCAGACCGGGGAGCTGTTTTTT NA TRBV9 few TRBJ2-2
CSARVPGGDTEAFF TGCAGTGCTAGAGTTCCAGGGGGGGACACTGAAGCTTTCTTT TRBD1 TRBV20-1 many TRBJ1-1
CASTPTPETQYF TGTGCCAGCACCCCCACGCCAGAGACCCAGTACTTC NA TRBV12-3/TRBV12-4 NA TRBJ2-5
CASSYLGNSPLHF TGTGCCAGCAGTTACTTGGGGAATTCACCCCTCCACTTT NA TRBV6-5 few TRBJ1-6
CAWIYGRHLNTEAFF TGTGCCTGGATCTACGGGAGACACCTGAACACTGAAGCTTTCTTT NA TRBV30 NA TRBJ1-1
CASSLWQEGYEQYF TGTGCCAGCAGCTTGTGGCAGGAAGGATACGAGCAGTACTTC NA TRBV7-2 few TRBJ2-7
CASSLEGGPVADTQYF TGTGCCAGCAGCTTAGAAGGGGGGCCGGTCGCAGATACGCAGTATTTT NA TRBV7-3 few TRBJ2-3
CASGGNNIQYF TGTGCCAGCGGGGGCAACAACATTCAGTACTTC NA TRBV6-6 few TRBJ2-4
CASSELNPGPGETQYF TGTGCCAGCAGTGAACTAAATCCGGGCCCAGGGGAGACCCAGTACTTC NA TRBV6-1 many TRBJ2-5
CASSIGLANEQFF TGTGCCAGCAGTATCGGACTAGCTAATGAGCAGTTCTTC TRBD2 TRBV6-4 many TRBJ2-1
CASRYRGTGELFF TGTGCCAGCAGGTACAGGGGGACCGGGGAGCTGTTTTTT TRBD1 TRBV7-2 many TRBJ2-2
CASSSVTPGDTQYF TGTGCCAGCAGCTCGGTCACGCCCGGAGATACGCAGTATTTT NA TRBV7-2 many TRBJ2-3
CASRQDRGTEKLFF TGCGCCAGCAGACAGGACAGGGGAACTGAAAAACTGTTTTTT TRBD1 TRBV5-1 NA TRBJ1-4
CASSLGGDIETQYF TGTGCCAGCAGCTTAGGGGGGGATATAGAGACCCAGTACTTC NA TRBV7-2 NA TRBJ2-5
CAWSVGGLFQRDIQYF TGTGCCTGGAGTGTAGGGGGACTCTTCCAGCGGGACATTCAGTACTTC NA TRBV30 NA TRBJ2-4
CASSQGRDRVSPLHF TGCGCCAGCAGCCAAGGCCGGGACAGGGTTTCACCCCTCCACTTT TRBD1 TRBV4-3 few TRBJ1-6
CASSHRSASTDTQYF TGTGCCAGCTCCCACAGAAGTGCTAGCACAGATACGCAGTATTTT NA TRBV6-1 few TRBJ2-3
CSAMGQVKDGNTIYF TGCAGTGCTATGGGACAGGTCAAAGATGGAAACACCATATATTTT TRBD1 TRBV20-1 few TRBJ1-3
CASGPLLRELTGELFF TGTGCCAGCGGACCTCTCCTCAGGGAGTTAACCGGGGAGCTGTTTTTT NA TRBV27 many TRBJ2-2
CASSHNRDPRQETQYF TGTGCCAGCAGCCATAACCGGGACCCCCGCCAAGAGACCCAGTACTTC NA TRBV14 NA TRBJ2-5
CASSYGGQGGTLHF TGTGCCAGCAGTTACGGAGGCCAGGGGGGCACCCTCCACTTT TRBD1 TRBV6-5 few TRBJ1-6
CASSPVARGAYEQYF TGTGCCAGCTCACCCGTCGCGCGGGGGGCCTACGAGCAGTACTTC TRBD2 TRBV18 NA TRBJ2-7
CASSSPAVAGGRIYNEQFF TGCGCCAGCAGCTCCCCGGCGGTAGCGGGGGGGAGAATATACAATGAGCAGTTCTTC TRBD2 TRBV5-1 few TRBJ2-1